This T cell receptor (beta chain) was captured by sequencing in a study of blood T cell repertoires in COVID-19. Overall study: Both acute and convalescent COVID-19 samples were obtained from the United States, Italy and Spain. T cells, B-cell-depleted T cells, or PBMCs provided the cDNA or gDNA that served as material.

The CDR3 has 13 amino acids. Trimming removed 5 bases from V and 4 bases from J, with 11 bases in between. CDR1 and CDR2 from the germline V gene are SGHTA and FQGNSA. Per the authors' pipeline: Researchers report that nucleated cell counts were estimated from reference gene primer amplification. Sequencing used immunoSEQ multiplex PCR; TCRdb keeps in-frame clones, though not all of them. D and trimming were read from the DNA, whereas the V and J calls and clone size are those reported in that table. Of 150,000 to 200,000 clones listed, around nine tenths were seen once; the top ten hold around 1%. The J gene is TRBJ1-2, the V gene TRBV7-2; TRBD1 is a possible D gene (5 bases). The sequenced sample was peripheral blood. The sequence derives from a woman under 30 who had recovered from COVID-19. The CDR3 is CASSPGWGYGYTF. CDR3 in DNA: TGTGCCAGCAGCCCAGGGTGGGGCTATGGCTACACCTTC.